These 9 T cell receptor beta chains came from one sample sequenced in a study of T cell changes during pregnancy in multiple sclerosis. The protocol was immunoSEQ multiplex PCR, while the TCRdb copy is restricted to in-frame clones and leaves out a portion. Counted here are about 51,000 clones, 93% occurring once; the ten biggest clones make up about 2%. The sample was peripheral blood, taken in the second trimester of pregnancy. The receptors were sampled from a female donor with multiple sclerosis, enrolled in a pregnancy study.

The V gene is TRBV7-3, the J gene TRBJ2-7; 9 bases are a match to TRBD1. The CDR3 is 13 amino acids. J was trimmed by 6 bases and V by 5 bases; bases with no gene match: 5. Germline values: CDR1 SGHTA, CDR2 FQGTGA. The CDR3, as DNA: TGTGCCAGCAGCCCCGGGACAGGGATCGAGCAGTACTTC. Amino acids: CASSPGTGIEQYF.

In its sample, this clone was seen once. This chain uses TRBV10-1 with TRBJ2-7; TRBD1 aligns across 9 bases. Trimming took 4 bases from V and 3 from J; bases not matched to a gene: 7. Germline CDR1 and CDR2: WNHNN and SYGVQD (reference sequence). CDR3 length equals 15 residues. Here the CDR3 DNA reads TGCGCCAGCAGTGTCGTGACAGGGGGAAGCTACGAGCAGTACTTC. Residues: CASSVVTGGSYEQYF.

The chain carries TRBV9 and TRBJ2-7, with 9 bases fitting TRBD1. The V segment lost 4 bases and the J segment 1 base; nucleotides outside the gene matches: 3. The CDR3 spans 14 residues. Germline V gene lookup returns CDR1 SGDLS and CDR2 YYNGEE. This CDR3 is CASSRDRVSYEQYF. As DNA, the CDR3 is TGTGCCAGCAGCCGGGACAGGGTTTCCTACGAGCAGTACTTC.

This chain uses TRBV6-5 with TRBJ1-1; a possible D gene is TRBD1 (5 bases). The CDR3 extends over 13 amino acids. V was trimmed by 0 bases and J by 7 bases, leaving 9 bases between them. The germline V gene encodes CDR1 MNHEY and CDR2 SVGAGI. CDR3 sequence reads: CASSYSGGGEAFF. The CDR3, as DNA: TGTGCCAGCAGTTACTCCGGGGGAGGTGAAGCTTTCTTT.

This chain links TRBV19 with TRBJ2-6; tentatively, D is TRBD2 (5 bases). V gave up 3 bases and J gave up 13 bases, with 10 bases separating them. The CDR3 covers 12 residues. Germline V lookup: CDR1 LNHDA, CDR2 SQIVND (reference sequence). CDR3 coding DNA: TGTGCCAGTAGTATGCGGGCCAGGGTCCTGACTTTC. Its translation: CASSMRARVLTF.

The chain combines TRBV6-1 with TRBJ2-4; 7 bases are a match to TRBD2. The CDR3 totals 15 residues. Per the germline V gene, CDR1 is MNHNS and CDR2 is SASEGT. V gave up 6 bases and J gave up 1 base; unmatched junction bases: 6. The CDR3 region has the DNA TGTGCCAGCAGATGGGAGGGATCGGCCAAAAACATTCAGTACTTC. Protein product: CASRWEGSAKNIQYF.

This clone was detected only once. V usage is TRBV29-1 and J usage is TRBJ2-5; 8 nucleotides match TRBD1. Germline trimming cut 5 bases from V and 7 bases from J; bases unmatched to any gene: 9. The CDR3 runs 13 residues. Germline V CDR1 and CDR2: SQVTM, ANQGSEA. The CDR3 bases are TGCAGCGTTATCGACAGGGGAGTATGGACCCAGTACTTC. It specifies CSVIDRGVWTQYF. Full variable domain (missing parts from reference TRBV29-1 and TRBJ2-5): SAVISQKPSRDICQRGTSLTIQCQVDSQVTMMFWYRQQPGQSLTLIATANQGSEATYESGFVIDKFPISRPNLTFSTLTVSNMSPEDSSIYLCSVIDRGVWTQYFGPGTRLLVL.

J is TRBJ2-1 and V is TRBV7-2, with D possibly TRBD2 on 6 matching bases. V gave up 1 base and J gave up 6 bases, with 13 bases separating them. This CDR3 comprises 15 residues. CDR1 is SGHTA, CDR2 FQGNSA, per germline. CDR3 sequence: CASSLDGLASNEQFF. DNA of the CDR3: TGTGCCAGCAGCTTAGATGGCCTAGCGAGCAATGAGCAGTTCTTC.

The chain links TRBV7-2 to TRBJ2-3; 9 bases are shared with TRBD1. This CDR3 region has 16 residues. From germline, CDR1 is SGHTA and CDR2 FQGNSA. V was clipped by 4 bases and J by 6 bases; unmatched bases: 11. CDR3 in amino acids: CASSSQDRGVTDTQYF. The DNA for the CDR3 is TGTGCCAGCAGCTCGCAGGACAGGGGTGTCACTGATACGCAGTATTTT.